This T cell receptor beta chain was observed in a study of a mutant IDH1 vaccine in newly diagnosed glioma. Time point meaning: baseline, week 1 (first vaccination visit). Specified treatment: pre-vaccination baseline after standard-of-care therapy. Sequencing used immunoSEQ multiplex PCR; TCRdb keeps in-frame clones, though not all of them. The sample includes around 89,000 clones, 83% of them seen just once. The sequence came from a woman between 45 and 60 years old with glioma. The sample consisted of PBMCs, taken from a glioma patient treated with radiotherapy, temozolomide or both.

CDR3 sequence (DNA): TGTGCCAGCAAAGAAGGGGGGTCTGAAGCTTTCTTT. Translated, it gives CASKEGGSEAFF. The chain links TRBV28 to TRBJ1-1; D may be TRBD1 (6 bases). The CDR3 extends over 12 amino acids. The ends were cut back, 7 bases at V and 6 bases at J, with 12 bases in the middle. Germline values: CDR1 MDHEN, CDR2 SYDVKM.